These 24 T cell receptor beta chains were all obtained from the same sample, sequenced in a study of cytomegalovirus exposure and HLA in healthy donors. Sequencing was performed with immunoSEQ multiplex PCR; in TCRdb, only in-frame clones are kept and a portion is missing. The table has about 66,000 clones, 97% seen once. Sequencing was performed on PBMCs. These receptors were taken from a young woman in good health and CMV-seropositive.

The J gene is TRBJ1-1, the V gene TRBV5-1; a weak D match, TRBD1 (5 bases). V was pared by 3 bases and J by 1 base, with 10 bases between. Germline V gene data show CDR1 as SGHRS and CDR2 as YFSETQ. The CDR3 covers 14 residues. In nucleotides, the CDR3 is TGCGCCAGCAGCTACCGACAGAGGAACACTGAAGCTTTCTTT. Protein sequence: CASSYRQRNTEAFF.

The chain is built from TRBV27 and TRBJ2-7; TRBD1 matches at 9 bases. The CDR3 sequence is 14 residues long. Germline-derived CDR1 and CDR2 are MNHEY and SMNVEV (reference sequence). J lost 5 bases, V lost 5 bases, and 7 bases had no gene match. CDR3 in amino acids: CASSGRDRADEQYF. Here the CDR3 DNA reads TGTGCCAGCAGTGGCCGGGACAGGGCCGACGAGCAGTACTTC.

V is TRBV6-5 and J is TRBJ2-1; D gene uncertain. Between the trimmed V and J ends, which lost 4 bases and 0 bases, there was a span of 10 bases. CDR3 length equals 15 residues. Germline CDR1 is MNHEY and CDR2 is SVGAGI. The chain's CDR3 is CASSFVALSYNEQFF. The CDR3 bases are TGTGCCAGCAGTTTCGTCGCACTCTCCTACAATGAGCAGTTCTTC.

The rearrangement uses TRBV7-9 and TRBJ2-7; the D gene is possibly TRBD1 (6 bases). CDR3 length: 16 residues. Germline V CDR1 and CDR2: SEHNR, FQNEAQ (reference sequence). Deletions cut 1 base from V and 5 bases from J, with 18 bases between. The CDR3 loop is CASSLVRLQGFHEQYF. The CDR3 DNA sequence: TGTGCCAGCAGCTTAGTACGGTTACAGGGATTCCACGAGCAGTACTTC.

The chain has TRBV28 and TRBJ1-4; TRBD1 might be the D (6 bases). There are 15 residues in the CDR3. The V end was cut by 6 bases, the J end by 8 bases, with 19 bases between. Germline values: CDR1 MDHEN, CDR2 SYDVKM. As DNA, the CDR3 is TGTGCCAGCAGCTCCTTTCAGGGAGGGGGAGAAAAACTGTTTTTT. It codes for CASSSFQGGGEKLFF.

The V and J genes are TRBV15 and TRBJ1-2; the match to TRBD1 covers 7 bases. The germline gives CDR1 LNHNV, CDR2 YYDKDF (reference sequence). This CDR3 region has 13 residues. The V segment lost 3 bases and the J segment 10 bases; nucleotides outside the gene matches: 8. Written as DNA, the CDR3 is TGTGCCACCAGCAGCGGACAGGAGTGGTTCTACACCTTC. Translating gives CATSSGQEWFYTF.

The chain is built from TRBV30 and TRBJ1-2; the D gene is possibly TRBD1 (6 bases). Trimming pared 0 bases from V and 8 bases from J, leaving 13 bases between. This CDR3 is 13 amino acids long. CDR1 is GTSNPN, CDR2 SVGIG, per germline (reference sequence). CDR3 in amino acids: CAWSVQGWEGYTF. Written as DNA, the CDR3 is TGTGCCTGGAGTGTACAGGGATGGGAAGGCTACACCTTC. Filled out from reference TRBV30 and TRBJ1-2, the complete variable domain reads SQTIHQWPATLVQPVGSPLSLECTVEGTSNPNLYWYRQAAGRGLQLLFYSVGIGQISSEVPQNLSASRPQDRQFILSSKKLLLSDSGFYLCAWSVQGWEGYTFGSGTRLTVV.

V usage is TRBV25-1 and J usage is TRBJ1-2, with 7 positions matching TRBD1. Germline CDR1 and CDR2: MGHDK and SYGVNS. V lost 6 bases to trimming and J lost 7 bases; unmatched junction nucleotides: 5. This CDR3 is 12 amino acids long. CDR3 in amino acids: CASSKGAGGYTF. CDR3 in DNA: TGTGCCAGCAGCAAGGGGGCGGGTGGCTACACCTTC.

This chain links TRBV27 with TRBJ1-2, with 8 positions matching TRBD1. The length of the CDR3 is 13 residues. Germline-derived CDR1 and CDR2 are MNHEY and SMNVEV (reference sequence). V lost 4 bases and J lost 6; bases outside the gene matches: 4. CDR3 in amino acids: CASSSGGANGYTF. As DNA, the CDR3 is TGTGCCAGCAGTTCAGGGGGCGCGAATGGCTACACCTTC.

This clone appeared once. This chain joins TRBV27 and TRBJ2-1, with 13 bases matching TRBD2. Per germline, CDR1 MNHEY and CDR2 SMNVEV (reference sequence). The V and J ends lost 5 bases and 4 bases, in that order; junction bases with no gene match: 11. The CDR3 spans 18 residues. The DNA for the CDR3 is TGTGCCAGCAGTCCGGGACTAGCGGGAATTTTGGGTTACAATGAGCAGTTCTTC. It is translated as CASSPGLAGILGYNEQFF.

The chain combines TRBV11-2 with TRBJ2-1; 9 positions match TRBD2. CDR1 SGHAT and CDR2 FQNNGV come from the germline V gene. Trimming removed 1 base from V and 3 bases from J; junction bases left unmatched: 7. The CDR3 runs 17 residues. CDR3 bases: TGTGCCAGCAGCTTAGGCGAGGTACTAGCGGGCTACAATGAGCAGTTCTTC. Translating gives CASSLGEVLAGYNEQFF.

The genes are TRBV5-1 and TRBJ1-1; TRBD1 aligns across 7 bases. The CDR3 loop spans 16 amino acids. Trimming cost V 0 bases and J 2 bases; bases outside gene matches: 7. Germline V gene lookup returns CDR1 SGHRS and CDR2 YFSETQ. The CDR3, as DNA: TGCGCCAGCAGCTTGGTGTCAGGGGGAGGTAACACTGAAGCTTTCTTT. This translates into CASSLVSGGGNTEAFF.

CDR3 in amino acids: CASSLTSGNEQFF. The CDR3 bases are TGTGCCAGCAGTCTGACTAGCGGAAATGAGCAGTTCTTC. The rearrangement uses TRBV6-5 and TRBJ2-1; TRBD2 aligns across 9 bases. There are 13 residues in the CDR3. Germline assignment: CDR1 MNHEY and CDR2 SVGAGI. V was clipped by 5 bases and J by 7 bases; unmatched bases: 3.

V gene TRBV5-6 combines with J gene TRBJ2-1; tentative D call: TRBD2 (6 bases). V shed 3 bases and J shed 6 bases, with 19 bases lying between them. CDR1 is SGHDT and CDR2 is YYEEEE in the germline V gene. CDR3 length equals 16 residues. CDR3 sequence reads: CASSWLGSLGGNEQFF. CDR3 DNA sequence: TGTGCCAGCAGCTGGTTGGGTTCCCTCGGGGGCAATGAGCAGTTCTTC.

The V gene is TRBV5-6, the J gene TRBJ2-1; TRBD1 might be the D (6 bases). Germline CDR1 reads SGHDT; CDR2 reads YYEEEE. The CDR3 covers 14 residues. Trimming shortened V by 3 bases and J by 8 bases, and 15 bases separated the two germline ends. DNA of the CDR3: TGTGCCAGCAGCTACCCTTCCGCAGGGGATGAGCAGTTCTTC. Encoded protein: CASSYPSAGDEQFF.

This rearrangement joins TRBV9 to TRBJ2-2; 9 bases agree with TRBD1. Germline lookup yields CDR1 SGDLS and CDR2 YYNGEE. The CDR3 extends over 16 amino acids. V was pared by 0 bases and J by 4 bases, with 4 bases of the junction left unmatched. CDR3 DNA sequence: TGTGCCAGCAGCGTAGGACAGGGGGTCGGCACCGGGGAGCTGTTTTTT. Encoded protein: CASSVGQGVGTGELFF.

This chain joins TRBV6-5 and TRBJ2-7; 8 nucleotides align to TRBD2. Germline V gene sequence: CDR1 MNHEY, CDR2 SVGAGI. Trimming cost V 0 bases and J 1 base; bases outside gene matches: 5. The CDR3 extends over 16 amino acids. CDR3 amino acids: CASSYSGLGGSYEQYF. CDR3 nucleotides: TGTGCCAGCAGTTACTCGGGACTAGGAGGTTCCTACGAGCAGTACTTC.

The DNA for the CDR3 is TGTGCCAGCAGCCCCACTACGCAGGGAGGGCAGTTCTTC. The encoded protein is CASSPTTQGGQFF. The gene calls are TRBV7-3 and TRBJ2-1; a weak D match, TRBD2 (6 bases). Germline CDR1 and CDR2: SGHTA and FQGTGA. This CDR3 region has 13 residues. The V gene lost 5 bases and the J gene lost 12 bases, with 17 bases spanning the gap.

The chain links TRBV9 to TRBJ2-3; D perhaps matches TRBD1 (6 bases). The CDR3 sequence is 15 residues long. Germline V gene lookup returns CDR1 SGDLS and CDR2 YYNGEE. With 4 bases removed from V and 3 bases from J, the gap between germline ends came to 15 bases. CDR3 nucleotides: TGTGCCAGCAGCCCGCAGGGGAGAGGAACAGATACGCAGTATTTT. Translating gives CASSPQGRGTDTQYF.

This chain links TRBV30 with TRBJ2-2; D unresolved. The germline V gene has CDR1 GTSNPN and CDR2 SVGIG (reference sequence). V gave up 6 bases and J gave up 5 bases, with 4 bases separating them. The CDR3 extends over 10 amino acids. This CDR3 reads CACLTGELFF. As DNA, the CDR3 is TGTGCCTGCCTTACCGGGGAGCTGTTTTTT.

The V call is TRBV10-2, the J call TRBJ2-7, with unresolved D. CDR1 WSHSY and CDR2 SAAADI come from the germline V gene. This CDR3 is 13 amino acids long. Trimming left V 7 bases short and J 3 bases short, with 13 bases between. CDR3 sequence reads: CASNPASLYEQYF. The CDR3 DNA follows: TGCGCCAGCAATCCCGCTAGTCTCTACGAGCAGTACTTC.

V usage is TRBV18 and J usage is TRBJ1-2, with D perhaps matching TRBD1 (5 bases). Per germline, CDR1 KGHSH and CDR2 LQKENI. The CDR3 totals 13 residues. The V end was cut by 1 base, the J end by 8 bases, with 11 bases between. CDR3: CASSPLEQEGYTF. In nucleotides, the CDR3 is TGTGCCAGCTCACCACTGGAACAGGAAGGCTACACCTTC.

V usage is TRBV27 and J usage is TRBJ2-3; TRBD1 might be the D (5 bases). Germline loops: CDR1 MNHEY, CDR2 SMNVEV (reference sequence). The length of the CDR3 is 15 residues. Trimming took off 7 bases at V and 4 bases at J, with 18 bases between the two ends. CDR3 amino acids: CASIADSRDADTQYF. The DNA for the CDR3 is TGTGCCAGCATCGCAGACAGTCGAGACGCAGATACGCAGTATTTT.

This clone showed up just once. The chain combines TRBV5-1 with TRBJ1-5; D uncertain. Trimming took off 2 bases at V and 5 bases at J, with 11 bases between the two ends. The CDR3 extends over 14 amino acids. The germline V gene has CDR1 SGHRS and CDR2 YFSETQ. The CDR3, as DNA: TGCGCCAGCAGCTTAGGTGGCGGGGATCAGCCCCAGCATTTT. Translated, it gives CASSLGGGDQPQHF.